Following are 10 T cell receptor beta chains from one sample sequenced in a study of T cell responses to AZD1222 COVID-19 vaccine. Only in-frame clones appear in the TCRdb table, and some are missing; sequencing was by immunoSEQ multiplex PCR. The data hold 74,000 or so clones, with 70% to 90% observed a single time. Specimen: peripheral blood, collected on day 0 of AZD1222 vaccination. The receptors here all came from an adult in good health.

The rearrangement links TRBV19 to TRBJ2-3, with D possibly being TRBD1 (5 bases). In germline, CDR1 is LNHDA, CDR2 SQIVND (reference sequence). V lost 5 bases to trimming and J lost 6 bases, with 12 bases between them. The CDR3 consists of 13 residues. For the CDR3, the DNA is TGTGCCAGTAGTGGGGCCGACGGGGATACGCAGTATTTT. As protein: CASSGADGDTQYF. The full variable domain, with the rest looked up from reference TRBV19 and TRBJ2-3, is DGGITQSPKYLFRKEGQNVTLSCEQNLNHDAMYWYRQDPGQGLRLIYYSQIVNDFQKGDIAEGYSVSREKKESFPLTVTSAQKNPTAFYLCASSGADGDTQYFGPGTRLTVL.

V and J are TRBV19 and TRBJ1-3; the match to TRBD1 covers 9 bases. The CDR3 spans 16 residues. J gave up 5 bases and V 11 bases, and 16 bases lay outside the gene matches. Germline values: CDR1 LNHDA, CDR2 SQIVND (reference sequence). Here the CDR3 reads CACISGTGTFRNTIYF. As DNA, the CDR3 is TGTGCCTGCATCTCCGGGACAGGGACATTTCGAAACACCATATATTTT.

The chain uses TRBV25-1 and TRBJ2-1, with no clear D. Germline lookup yields CDR1 MGHDK and CDR2 SYGVNS. V lost 4 bases and J 10 bases, leaving 26 bases between the germline ends. There are 17 residues in the CDR3. The CDR3: CASSGTRVGYRQWEQFF. The CDR3 nucleotides read TGTGCCAGCAGTGGCACCCGCGTGGGCTATCGACAATGGGAGCAGTTCTTC.

The gene calls are TRBV6-2 or TRBV6-3 and TRBJ1-5; 9 bases are shared with TRBD1. V lost 2 bases, J lost 6 bases, and 2 bases stayed unmatched. The CDR3 consists of 14 residues. The germline V gene has CDR1 MNHEY and CDR2 SVGEGT. CDR3 residues: CASSYQGQGQPQHF. The CDR3 nucleotides are TGTGCCAGCAGTTACCAGGGACAGGGTCAGCCCCAGCATTTT.

This chain uses TRBV7-3 with TRBJ1-2, with TRBD1 matching 11 bases. The CDR3 spans 15 residues. The V segment lost 0 bases and the J segment 4 bases; nucleotides outside the gene matches: 1. Germline CDR1 SGHTA, CDR2 FQGTGA. CDR3 nucleotides: TGTGCCAGCAGCTTAACGGGACAGGGGGGCTATGGCTACACCTTC. Its translation is CASSLTGQGGYGYTF.

The rearrangement joins TRBV19 to TRBJ1-1; 7 nucleotides agree with TRBD1. This CDR3 region has 14 residues. The J segment lost 3 bases and the V segment lost 4 bases, leaving 5 bases of the junction unmatched. CDR1 and CDR2 (germline): LNHDA, SQIVND (reference sequence). CDR3 amino acids: CASSTQGVHTEAFF. In DNA, the CDR3 is TGTGCCAGTAGTACCCAGGGGGTTCACACTGAAGCTTTCTTT.

V and J are TRBV6-4 and TRBJ1-1; possible D gene TRBD1, 5 bases. Trimming pared 6 bases from V and 1 base from J, leaving 9 bases between. The CDR3 runs to 13 residues. Germline CDR1 and CDR2: MRHNA and SNTAGT. DNA for the CDR3: TGTGCCAGCAGGAGAACAGGGAACACTGAAGCTTTCTTT. Protein: CASRRTGNTEAFF.

This clone occurred once. V and J are TRBV5-5 and TRBJ2-6; 10 positions agree with TRBD1. The CDR3 sequence is 18 residues long. Germline V CDR1 and CDR2: SGHKS, YYEKEE (reference sequence). The junction had 8 bases not matched to a gene; V was cut back by 5 bases and J by 0 bases. CDR3 DNA: TGTGCCAGCAGTAGACAGGGGGCGAAGATCTCTGGGGCCAACGTCCTGACTTTC. This codes for CASSRQGAKISGANVLTF.

The chain employs TRBV19 and TRBJ2-7, with D perhaps being TRBD1 or TRBD2 (5 bases each). V lost 1 base to trimming and J lost 2 bases, with 15 bases between them. Germline assignment: CDR1 LNHDA and CDR2 SQIVND (reference sequence). CDR3 length: 16 residues. As DNA, the CDR3 is TGTGCCAGTAGTATAGGCCAGGGTAGCGTCACCTACGAGCAGTACTTC. As protein: CASSIGQGSVTYEQYF.

The chain is built from TRBV7-2 and TRBJ2-5; 12 nucleotides line up with TRBD2. V lost 5 bases, J lost 4 bases, and 5 bases stayed unmatched. This CDR3 spans 15 amino acids. Germline V CDR1 and CDR2: SGHTA, FQGNSA. CDR3 sequence: CASSRLTSGGETQYF. The DNA of the CDR3 is TGTGCCAGCAGCCGGTTGACTAGCGGGGGAGAGACCCAGTACTTC.